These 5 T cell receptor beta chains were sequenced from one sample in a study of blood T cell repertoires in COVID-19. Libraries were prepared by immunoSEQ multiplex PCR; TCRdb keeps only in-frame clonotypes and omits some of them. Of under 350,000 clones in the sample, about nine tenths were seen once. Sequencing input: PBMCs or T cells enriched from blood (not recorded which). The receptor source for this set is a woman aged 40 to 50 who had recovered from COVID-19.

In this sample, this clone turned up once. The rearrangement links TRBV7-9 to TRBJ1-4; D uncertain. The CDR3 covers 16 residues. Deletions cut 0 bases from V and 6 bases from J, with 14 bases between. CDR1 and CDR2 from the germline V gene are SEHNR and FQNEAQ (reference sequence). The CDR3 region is CASSLARDYGHEKLFF. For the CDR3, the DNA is TGTGCCAGCAGCTTAGCGCGAGACTATGGGCATGAAAAACTGTTTTTT.

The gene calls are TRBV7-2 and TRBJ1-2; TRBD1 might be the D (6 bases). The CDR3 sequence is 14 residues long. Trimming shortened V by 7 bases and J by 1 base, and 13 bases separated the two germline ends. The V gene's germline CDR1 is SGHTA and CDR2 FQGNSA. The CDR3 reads CASTEGQHNYGYTF. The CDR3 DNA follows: TGTGCCAGCACCGAAGGACAGCATAACTATGGCTACACCTTC.

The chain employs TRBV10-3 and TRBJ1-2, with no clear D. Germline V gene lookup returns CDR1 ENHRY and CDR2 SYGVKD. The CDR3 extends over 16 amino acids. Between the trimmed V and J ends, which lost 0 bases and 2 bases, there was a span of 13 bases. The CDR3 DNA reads TGTGCCATCAGTGAGTCGGCAGGCCCATGGAACTATGGCTACACCTTC. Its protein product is CAISESAGPWNYGYTF.

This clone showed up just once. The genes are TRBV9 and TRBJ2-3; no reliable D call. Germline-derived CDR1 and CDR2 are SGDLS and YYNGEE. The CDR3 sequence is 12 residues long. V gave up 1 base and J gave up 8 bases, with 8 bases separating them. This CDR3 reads CASSVTSGTQYF. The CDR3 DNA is TGTGCCAGCAGCGTAACCTCCGGTACGCAGTATTTT.

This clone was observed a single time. CDR3 DNA sequence: TGTGCCACCAGTGATCATAACAGGGGGGCGAATTCACCCCTCCACTTT. Translated, it gives CATSDHNRGANSPLHF. The rearrangement uses TRBV24-1 and TRBJ1-6; 8 positions agree with TRBD1. Unmatched junction bases numbered 7, after V lost 3 bases and J lost 7 bases. Germline V lookup: CDR1 KGHDR, CDR2 SFDVKD. There are 16 residues in the CDR3.